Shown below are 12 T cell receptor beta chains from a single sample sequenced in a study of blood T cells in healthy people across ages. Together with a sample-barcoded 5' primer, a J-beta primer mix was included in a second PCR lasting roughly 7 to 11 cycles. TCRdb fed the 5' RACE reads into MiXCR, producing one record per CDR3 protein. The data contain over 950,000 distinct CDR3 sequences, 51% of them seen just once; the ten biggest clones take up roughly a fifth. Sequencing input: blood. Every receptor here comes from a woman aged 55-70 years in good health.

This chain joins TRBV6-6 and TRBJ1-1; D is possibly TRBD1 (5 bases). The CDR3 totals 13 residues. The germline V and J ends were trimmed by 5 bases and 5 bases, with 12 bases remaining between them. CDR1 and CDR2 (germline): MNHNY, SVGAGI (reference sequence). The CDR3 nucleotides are TGTGCCAGCAGTGACGGGGACGGAACTGAAGCTTTCTTT. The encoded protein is CASSDGDGTEAFF.

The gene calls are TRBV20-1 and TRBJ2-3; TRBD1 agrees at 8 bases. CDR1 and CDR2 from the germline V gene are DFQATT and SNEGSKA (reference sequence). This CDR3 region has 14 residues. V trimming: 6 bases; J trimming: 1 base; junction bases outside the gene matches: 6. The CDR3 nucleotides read TGCAGTGCCGGTCAGGGGGCAGGCACAGATACGCAGTATTTT. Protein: CSAGQGAGTDTQYF.

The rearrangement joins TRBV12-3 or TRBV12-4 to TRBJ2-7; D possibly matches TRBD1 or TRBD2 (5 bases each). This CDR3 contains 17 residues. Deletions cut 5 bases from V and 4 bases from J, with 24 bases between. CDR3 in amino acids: CASSPPVFGKGPYEQYF. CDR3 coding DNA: TGTGCCAGCAGTCCCCCCGTATTTGGCAAGGGACCTTACGAGCAGTACTTC.

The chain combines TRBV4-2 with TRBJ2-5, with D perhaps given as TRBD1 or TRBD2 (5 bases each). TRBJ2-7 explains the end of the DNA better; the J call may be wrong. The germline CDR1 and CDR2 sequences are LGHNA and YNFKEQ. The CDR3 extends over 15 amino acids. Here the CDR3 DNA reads TGTGCCAGCAGCCAAGGTTTACAGGACTTCTACGAGCAGTACTTC. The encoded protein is CASSQGLQDFYEQYF.

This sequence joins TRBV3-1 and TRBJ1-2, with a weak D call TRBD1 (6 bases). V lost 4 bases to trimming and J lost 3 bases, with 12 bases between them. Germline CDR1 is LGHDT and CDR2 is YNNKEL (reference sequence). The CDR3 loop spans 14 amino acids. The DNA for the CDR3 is TGTGCCAGCAGCCCGGGACATCCTTACTATGGCTACACCTTC. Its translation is CASSPGHPYYGYTF.

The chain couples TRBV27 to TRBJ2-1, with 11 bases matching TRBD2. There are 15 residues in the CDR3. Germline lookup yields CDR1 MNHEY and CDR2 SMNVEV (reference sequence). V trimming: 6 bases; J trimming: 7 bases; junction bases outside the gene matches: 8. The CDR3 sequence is CASRNSGRAENEQFF. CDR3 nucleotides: TGTGCCAGCAGAAATAGCGGGAGGGCCGAAAATGAGCAGTTCTTC.

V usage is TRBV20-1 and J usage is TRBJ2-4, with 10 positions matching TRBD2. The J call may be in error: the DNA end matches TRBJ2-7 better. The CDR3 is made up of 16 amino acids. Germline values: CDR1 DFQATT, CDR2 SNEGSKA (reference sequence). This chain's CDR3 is CSASTSGKSSTYEQYF. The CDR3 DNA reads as TGCAGTGCTAGCACTAGCGGGAAGTCCTCCACCTACGAGCAGTACTTC.

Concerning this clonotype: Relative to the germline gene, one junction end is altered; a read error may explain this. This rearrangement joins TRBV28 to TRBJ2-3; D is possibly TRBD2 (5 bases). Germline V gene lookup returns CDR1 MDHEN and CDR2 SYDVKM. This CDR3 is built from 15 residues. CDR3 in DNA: TGTACCAGCAGTTTATCCTCCGGGGTGTCGGATACGCAGTATTTT. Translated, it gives CTSSLSSGVSDTQYF.

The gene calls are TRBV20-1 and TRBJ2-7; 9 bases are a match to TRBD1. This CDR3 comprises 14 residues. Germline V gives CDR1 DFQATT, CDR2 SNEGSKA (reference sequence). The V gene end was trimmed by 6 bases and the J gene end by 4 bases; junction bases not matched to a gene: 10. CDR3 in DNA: TGCAGTGCAAGCACCGGGACAGGGATTTACGAGCAGTACTTC. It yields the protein CSASTGTGIYEQYF.

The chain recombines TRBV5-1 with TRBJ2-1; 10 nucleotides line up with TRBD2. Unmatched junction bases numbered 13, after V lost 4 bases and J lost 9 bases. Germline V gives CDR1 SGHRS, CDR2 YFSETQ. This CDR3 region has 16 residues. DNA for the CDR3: TGCGCCAGCAGCCGGAGGTCTAGCGGGAGCAACAGTGAGCAGTTCTTC. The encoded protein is CASSRRSSGSNSEQFF. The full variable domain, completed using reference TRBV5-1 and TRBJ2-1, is KAGVTQTPRYLIKTRGQQVTLSCSPISGHRSVSWYQQTPGQGLQFLFEYFSETQRNKGNFPGRFSGRQFSNSRSEMNVSTLELGDSALYLCASSRRSSGSNSEQFFGPGTRLTVL.

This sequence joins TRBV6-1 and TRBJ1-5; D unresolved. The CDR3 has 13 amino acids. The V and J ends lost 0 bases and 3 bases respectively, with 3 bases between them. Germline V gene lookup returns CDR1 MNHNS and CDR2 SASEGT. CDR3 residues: CASSEAPNQPQHF. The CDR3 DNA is TGTGCCAGCAGTGAAGCCCCCAATCAGCCCCAGCATTTT.

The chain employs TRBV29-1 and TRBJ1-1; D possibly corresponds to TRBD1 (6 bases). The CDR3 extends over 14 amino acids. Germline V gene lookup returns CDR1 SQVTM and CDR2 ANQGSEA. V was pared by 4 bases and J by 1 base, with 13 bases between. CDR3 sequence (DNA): TGCAGCGTTGGAATCCAGGGGAGGAACACTGAAGCTTTCTTT. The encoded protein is CSVGIQGRNTEAFF.